The entry below describes one TCR beta chain. Its cognate antigen is unknown. Germline CDR1 reads DFQATT; CDR2 reads SNEGSKA (reference sequence). The CDR3 loop spans 11 amino acids. The sample is drawn from a study of regulatory T cells in long-lasting Graves disease. Study outcomes and limitations: New patients shared around 920 public clonotypes, fewer than the roughly 2,600 shared by persistent patients. Newly diagnosed disease favored TRBV20-1 and TRBJ2-1 over persistent disease.

Time point defined: newly diagnosed GD, antithyroid drugs for less than 3 months. Construction of the TCR library relied on RNA isolated from PBMCs. Arm-PCR of CDR3 regions and iRepertoire HTBI primers were used to build TCR beta libraries. MiXCR, run by TCRdb on the multiplex PCR reads, gives a single entry per CDR3 protein. The table shows a few hundred thousand distinct CDR3 sequences, with 15% to 20% occurring only once. These data also formed part of another study, on T cells in Graves' hyperthyroidism and ophthalmopathy. That study reports: First-round RT-PCR of the TCR CDR3 relied on the HTBI primer set. Median prediction lead before ophthalmopathy onset was around 6.9 months with the model.

The TCR comes from a woman aged 25 to 45 with Graves disease. The J gene is TRBJ1-1, the V gene TRBV20-1, with a tentative D call TRBD1 (6 bases). Sample: peripheral blood mononuclear cells (PBMCs), taken at new diagnosis, from a patient treated with antithyroid drugs. CDR3 in amino acids: CSGGGGTEAFF. DNA of the CDR3: TGCAGCGGGGGAGGGGGCACTGAAGCTTTCTTT.